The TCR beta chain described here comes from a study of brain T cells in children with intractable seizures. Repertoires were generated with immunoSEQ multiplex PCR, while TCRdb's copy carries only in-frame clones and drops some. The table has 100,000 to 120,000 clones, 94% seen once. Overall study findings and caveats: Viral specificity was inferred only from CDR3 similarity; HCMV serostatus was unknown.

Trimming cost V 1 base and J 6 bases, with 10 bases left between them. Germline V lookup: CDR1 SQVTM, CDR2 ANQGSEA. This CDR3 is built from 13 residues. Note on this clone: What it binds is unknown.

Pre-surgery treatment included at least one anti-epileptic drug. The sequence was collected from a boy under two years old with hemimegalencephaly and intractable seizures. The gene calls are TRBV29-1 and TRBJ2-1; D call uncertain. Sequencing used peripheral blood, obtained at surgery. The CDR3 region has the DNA TGCAGCGTTGAAGGGTCGGTATCCAATGAGCAGTTCTTC. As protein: CSVEGSVSNEQFF.